The clone carrying this T cell receptor (beta chain) was observed many times. Antigen unknown. The data belong to a study of T cells in Graves' hyperthyroidism and ophthalmopathy. Points from the study as a whole: Ophthalmopathy was predicted by the model a median of about 6.5 months ahead of onset. The authors' 13 V-J model separated ophthalmopathy from stable hyperthyroidism.

TCR beta CDR3 regions were amplified from RNA transcripts. The TCR CDR3 was amplified in a first-round RT-PCR using the HTBI primer set. TCRdb called the multiplex PCR reads again in MiXCR, with one record for every CDR3 protein. There are about 400,000 distinct CDR3 sequences in the sample; approximately 14% occur only once, and about 5% lies in the top ten. The CDR3 has 13 amino acids. V was trimmed by 6 bases and J by 5 bases, leaving 11 bases between them. Germline V gives CDR1 SNHLY, CDR2 FYNNEI. The TCR originated in a woman younger than 30 with Graves' hyperthyroidism. This chain joins TRBV2 and TRBJ2-1, with D maybe TRBD2 (6 bases). Sequenced input: blood. CDR3 coding DNA: TGTGCCAGCAGCGGGAGTCGAAACAATGAGCAGTTCTTC. Translation: CASSGSRNNEQFF. Looking up the rest from reference TRBV2 and TRBJ2-1 gives the full variable domain: EPEVTQTPSHQVTQMGQEVILRCVPISNHLYFYWYRQILGQKVEFLVSFYNNEISEKSEIFDDQFSVERPDGSNFTLKIRSTKLEDSAMYFCASSGSRNNEQFFGPGTRLTVL.